This TCR beta chain was profiled in a study of T cell responses to AZD1222 COVID-19 vaccine. Findings and limits, study-wide: Mostly white British, mostly female donors; authors suggested clonal diversity may be underestimated. Baseline seropositivity occurred in only a handful of AZD1222 recipients.

This CDR3 has 15 residues. Per germline, CDR1 DFQATT and CDR2 SNEGSKA (reference sequence). Trimming stripped 3 bases from V and 5 bases from J, with 17 bases between. On this clone: What it binds is unknown.

Sequenced by immunoSEQ multiplex PCR; TCRdb stores in-frame clones only, minus some. The sample contains 150,000 to 200,000 clones, about 88% of which appear only once. The specimen was peripheral blood, collected 28 days after the second AZD1222 dose. This chain links TRBV20-1 with TRBJ1-5; D is unresolved. The TCR was taken from an adult who received the AZD1222 COVID-19 vaccine. This CDR3 reads CSASFSGRRDQPQHF. The CDR3 DNA follows: TGCAGTGCTAGTTTTTCGGGTCGGCGGGATCAGCCCCAGCATTTT.